Shown below are 22 T cell receptor beta chains from a single sample sequenced in a study of beta chain features in type 1 diabetes (dated by TCRdb to 2017 to 2018). General conclusions and limits of the study: A moderate but significant shortening of TCRB CDR3 length was observed in type 1 diabetes patients in all four CD4+ subsets.

Libraries came from the immunoSEQ multiplex PCR assay. All of the isolated RNA was reverse transcribed with the High Capacity cDNA Reverse Transcription Kit, so expressed TCRB transcripts were sequenced. TCRdb obtained this table from immuneACCESS and retained in-frame rearrangements with V and J assigned. These tables miss some clones; where compared with another copy, unresolved V genes account for less than half of the shortfall, and the remainder is unexplained. This sample is represented by more than 550,000 clones; about 14% of them were singletons. The ten biggest clones cover 0.035% to 0.045% of the sample. Their cognate antigens are unknown. Sequences were obtained from naive CD4+ T cells from blood. The sample's cell subset or site label, in plain terms: true naive CD4+ T cells. The receptors originated from a man aged 18-30 years with type 1 diabetes.

The CDR3 loop reads CASSYSKGNGYTF. In DNA, the CDR3 is TGTGCCAGCAGTTACTCGAAAGGGAATGGCTACACCTTC. J is TRBJ1-2 and V is TRBV6-6; no definite D call. V was trimmed by 0 bases and J by 6 bases, leaving 8 bases between them. Germline assignment: CDR1 MNHNY and CDR2 SVGAGI (reference sequence). This CDR3 has 13 residues.

This clone was picked up a small number of times. The J gene is TRBJ2-1, the V gene TRBV7-2, with TRBD2 matching over 11 bases. CDR1 is SGHTA, CDR2 FQGNSA, per germline. The CDR3 runs 17 residues. V lost 2 bases, J lost 8 bases, and 11 bases stayed unmatched. This chain's CDR3 is CASSLIRASGGTDEQFF. CDR3 DNA sequence: TGTGCCAGCAGCTTAATTCGGGCTAGCGGGGGGACGGATGAGCAGTTCTTC.

In this sample, this clone turned up a few times. This sequence joins TRBV21-1 and TRBJ2-1. TRBV21-1 is listed as a pseudogene. The CDR3 consists of 15 residues. The CDR3 here is CASNGRSGPYNEQFF. The CDR3 bases are TGTGCCAGCAACGGGCGCTCCGGACCCTACAATGAGCAGTTCTTC.

The gene calls are TRBV7-3 and TRBJ2-6; perhaps TRBD2 as D (5 bases). The CDR3 has 15 amino acids. V lost 4 bases and J lost 0, with 7 bases in between. The germline CDR1 and CDR2 sequences are SGHTA and FQGTGA. The CDR3 sequence is CASSWEYSGANVLTF. CDR3 nucleotides: TGTGCCAGCAGCTGGGAGTACTCTGGGGCCAACGTCCTGACTTTC.

The table lists this clone with a few counts. The chain carries TRBV25-1 and TRBJ1-1; no definite D call. The germline V gene has CDR1 MGHDK and CDR2 SYGVNS. The V gene lost 3 bases and the J gene lost 3 bases, with 17 bases spanning the gap. This CDR3 is built from 16 residues. The CDR3 region is CASSDVPSDGYTEAFF. CDR3 DNA sequence: TGTGCCAGCAGTGATGTCCCGTCTGACGGATACACTGAAGCTTTCTTT.

Only a few counts were recorded for this clone. This sequence joins TRBV5-4 and TRBJ1-1; D perhaps matches TRBD1 (6 bases). CDR1 and CDR2 (germline): SGHNT, YYREEE (reference sequence). The CDR3 extends over 14 amino acids. Between the trimmed V and J ends, which lost 7 bases and 0 bases, there was a span of 13 bases. The CDR3, as DNA: TGTGCCAGCTTCATTCAGGGGATGAACACTGAAGCTTTCTTT. Translated: CASFIQGMNTEAFF.

This clone was seen a few times. This chain joins TRBV30 and TRBJ1-5; perhaps TRBD1 as D (5 bases). Per the germline V gene, CDR1 is GTSNPN and CDR2 is SVGIG (reference sequence). This CDR3 region has 18 residues. With 2 bases removed from V and 0 bases from J, the gap between germline ends came to 20 bases. In DNA, the CDR3 is TGTGCCTGGAGTAGCGGGGCAGACAGCCTGTTTAGCAATCAGCCCCAGCATTTT. Its protein is CAWSSGADSLFSNQPQHF.

The genes are TRBV7-2 and TRBJ2-7; possible D gene TRBD1, 6 bases. The CDR3 is 16 amino acids. The germline CDR1 and CDR2 sequences are SGHTA and FQGNSA. The V and J ends lost 1 base and 5 bases respectively, with 18 bases between them. The CDR3 sequence: CASSLGGRRGRDEQYF. The CDR3 region has the DNA TGTGCCAGCAGCTTAGGAGGGCGCAGGGGACGGGACGAGCAGTACTTC.

The rearrangement uses TRBV18 and TRBJ1-4; no definite D call. V lost 2 bases, J lost 8 bases, and 9 bases lay in between. This CDR3 contains 13 residues. Germline CDR1 reads KGHSH; CDR2 reads LQKENI. The CDR3 is CASSPIDGEKLFF. The CDR3 nucleotides read TGTGCCAGCTCACCAATAGATGGGGAAAAACTGTTTTTT.

Only a few counts were recorded for this clone. The chain uses TRBV7-9 and TRBJ2-7; no clear D gene. From germline, CDR1 is SEHNR and CDR2 FQNEAQ (reference sequence). The CDR3 is 12 amino acids. Trimming shortened V by 2 bases and J by 7 bases, and 9 bases separated the two germline ends. The chain's CDR3 is CASSLRAEEQYF. DNA for the CDR3: TGTGCCAGCAGCTTACGCGCGGAAGAGCAGTACTTC.

The gene calls are TRBV2 and TRBJ2-1; 7 nucleotides match TRBD1. The CDR3 is 12 amino acids. Per germline, CDR1 SNHLY and CDR2 FYNNEI. Trimming removed 7 bases from V and 9 bases from J; junction bases left unmatched: 6. This CDR3 is CASKLQGPEQFF. CDR3 nucleotide sequence: TGTGCCAGCAAACTACAGGGGCCTGAGCAGTTCTTC.

The table lists this clone with a few counts. V usage is TRBV4-3 and J usage is TRBJ1-6; 7 nucleotides match TRBD1. There are 15 residues in the CDR3. The junction had 5 bases not matched to a gene; V was cut back by 2 bases and J by 7 bases. In germline, CDR1 is LGHNA, CDR2 YSLEER. The CDR3, as DNA: TGCGCCAGCAGCCAACTGTCAGGGGGAAATTCACCCCTCCACTTT. This translates into CASSQLSGGNSPLHF.

This clone has a handful of counts. The chain carries TRBV6-5 and TRBJ2-3, with 9 bases that match TRBD1. The CDR3 runs 15 residues. With V trimmed by 6 bases and J by 4 bases, 8 bases remained unmatched. Looked up from germline, CDR1 is MNHEY and CDR2 is SVGAGI. For the CDR3, the DNA is TGTGCCAGCAGGAGACAGGGGGTGATCTCAGATACGCAGTATTTT. Translating gives CASRRQGVISDTQYF.

V and J are TRBV11-1 and TRBJ2-5, with 7 bases fitting TRBD1. Germline values: CDR1 SGHAT, CDR2 FQDESV (reference sequence). V was clipped by 7 bases and J by 1 base; unmatched bases: 3. The CDR3 consists of 13 residues. The CDR3 DNA is TGTGCCAGCAACAGGGGTACCCAAGAGACCCAGTACTTC. The encoded protein is CASNRGTQETQYF.

The CDR3 region is CATAARMGNQPQHF. In DNA form, the CDR3 reads TGTGCCACTGCAGCCCGCATGGGCAATCAGCCCCAGCATTTT. V is TRBV6-5 and J is TRBJ1-5; no clear D gene. The V and J ends lost 10 bases and 2 bases respectively, with 15 bases between them. Germline CDR1 and CDR2: MNHEY and SVGAGI. This CDR3 region has 14 residues.

The rearrangement joins TRBV25-1 to TRBJ1-1; no definite D call. CDR3 length: 15 amino acids. The V gene lost 5 bases and the J gene lost 12 bases, with 25 bases spanning the gap. Germline V gives CDR1 MGHDK, CDR2 SYGVNS. CDR3 sequence: CASSPPRSGDVKSFF. CDR3 nucleotide sequence: TGTGCCAGCAGTCCTCCCAGGTCAGGTGATGTGAAATCTTTCTTT.

The rearrangement joins TRBV7-2 to TRBJ1-4, with 8 nucleotides matching TRBD1. Germline V gene sequence: CDR1 SGHTA, CDR2 FQGNSA. CDR3 size: 15 residues. Trimming took 1 base from V and 6 from J; bases not matched to a gene: 4. CDR3 protein: CASSLGGTGDEKLFF. In DNA, the CDR3 is TGTGCCAGCAGCTTAGGCGGGACAGGCGATGAAAAACTGTTTTTT.

This sequence joins TRBV27 and TRBJ2-6; D gene ambiguous. This CDR3 comprises 15 residues. Germline CDR1 reads MNHEY; CDR2 reads SMNVEV (reference sequence). The V and J ends lost 4 bases and 1 base respectively, with 8 bases between them. The CDR3, as DNA: TGTGCCAGCAGTTCATACAGTTCTGGGGCCAACGTCCTGACTTTC. Amino acids: CASSSYSSGANVLTF. The variable domain in full, with the rest retrieved from reference TRBV27 and TRBJ2-6, is EAQVTQNPRYLITVTGKKLTVTCSQNMNHEYMSWYRQDPGLGLRQIYYSMNVEVTDKGDVPEGYKVSRKEKRNFPLILESPSPNQTSLYFCASSSYSSGANVLTFGAGSRLTVL.

This chain connects TRBV25-1 to TRBJ2-2, with D unresolved. CDR1 is MGHDK, CDR2 SYGVNS, per germline. This CDR3 spans 14 amino acids. V lost 8 bases and J lost 0, with 10 bases in between. CDR3 nucleotides: TGTGCCAGCGGCAGCCCCTCGAACACCGGGGAGCTGTTTTTT. Encoded protein: CASGSPSNTGELFF.

J is TRBJ1-2 and V is TRBV2; possible D gene TRBD1, 5 bases. The V gene's germline CDR1 is SNHLY and CDR2 FYNNEI. V lost 1 base to trimming and J lost 7 bases, with 7 bases between them. This CDR3 has 12 residues. CDR3 DNA: TGTGCCAGCAGTGAAGGAAGGGGTGGCTACACCTTC. Protein sequence: CASSEGRGGYTF.

Only a few counts were recorded for this clone. The chain uses TRBV4-2 and TRBJ2-1; 8 bases agree with TRBD2. The CDR3 runs to 16 residues. V lost 0 bases to trimming and J lost 7 bases; unmatched junction nucleotides: 8. Germline values: CDR1 LGHNA, CDR2 YNFKEQ. For the CDR3, the DNA is TGTGCCAGCAGCCAAGACGAGGCGGGGGGTATTAATGAGCAGTTCTTC. It specifies CASSQDEAGGINEQFF.

This rearrangement joins TRBV5-1 to TRBJ1-2; D may be TRBD1 (5 bases). Trimming stripped 2 bases from V and 3 bases from J, with 8 bases between. Per the germline V gene, CDR1 is SGHRS and CDR2 is YFSETQ. This CDR3 contains 13 residues. The CDR3 DNA reads as TGCGCCAGCAGCTTCGCCAGGGACTATGGCTACACCTTC. Its protein is CASSFARDYGYTF.